These 16 T cell receptor beta chains were sequenced from one sample in a study of tumor-infiltrating lymphocytes in oesophageal squamous cell carcinoma. In TCRdb, the PCR reads were re-called with MiXCR into one record per CDR3 protein. The data contain over 20,000 distinct CDR3 sequences, 30% to 35% of them singletons. The source material was esophageal tumor tissue. These receptors were obtained from a female donor with esophageal squamous cell carcinoma.

The rearrangement links TRBV7-2 to TRBJ1-4, with D unresolved. Germline CDR1 and CDR2: SGHTA and FQGNSA. The CDR3 spans 13 residues. Trimming took off 6 bases at V and 3 bases at J, with 8 bases between the two ends. The CDR3, as DNA: TGTGCCAGCAGTCGCGGGGCTAATGAAAAACTGTTTTTT. Protein product: CASSRGANEKLFF.

The V call is TRBV25-1, the J call TRBJ2-4; no definite D call. V was shortened by 3 bases and J by 13 bases, with 22 bases between the two germline ends. The germline gives CDR1 MGHDK, CDR2 SYGVNS. The CDR3 covers 15 residues. Written as DNA, the CDR3 is TGTGCCAGCAGTGACCACCAGTCCCTGTACAATGAGCAGTACTTC. Amino acids: CASSDHQSLYNEQYF.

The sample holds many counts of this clonotype. This chain connects TRBV24-1 to TRBJ1-5; D perhaps matches TRBD1 (6 bases). Germline CDR1 is KGHDR and CDR2 is SFDVKD. Trimming cost V 5 bases and J 0 bases, with 13 bases left between them. The CDR3 is 16 amino acids. The CDR3: CATSAAGVNSNQPQHF. CDR3 nucleotides: TGTGCCACCAGTGCGGCAGGGGTCAATAGCAATCAGCCCCAGCATTTT.

This clonotype was seen repeatedly, ten times or more. The chain has TRBV12-3 or TRBV12-4 and TRBJ1-1; D is ambiguous. With 5 bases removed from V and 6 bases from J, the gap between germline ends came to 10 bases. This CDR3 comprises 12 residues. The CDR3 DNA is TGTGCCAGCAGTCTCGGAGGTCCTGAAGCTTTCTTT. It is translated as CASSLGGPEAFF.

In this sample, this clonotype is medium-sized. V usage is TRBV7-3 and J usage is TRBJ2-1; maybe TRBD1 (5 bases). The germline V and J ends were trimmed by 2 bases and 5 bases, with 7 bases remaining between them. The CDR3 consists of 13 residues. The V gene's germline CDR1 is SGHTA and CDR2 FQGTGA. CDR3 loop: CASSLARDNEQFF. Written as DNA, the CDR3 is TGTGCCAGCAGCTTAGCCAGGGACAATGAGCAGTTCTTC.

The V and J genes are TRBV28 and TRBJ1-5; D not resolved. The CDR3 totals 14 residues. Germline CDR1 and CDR2: MDHEN and SYDVKM. Trimming cost V 1 base and J 1 base, with 5 bases left between them. CDR3 nucleotides: TGTGCCAGCAGTTTATCGGGAAGCAATCAGCCCCAGCATTTT. Its translation: CASSLSGSNQPQHF.

In this sample, this clonotype is medium-sized. The V gene is TRBV10-3, the J gene TRBJ2-7; TRBD1 agrees at 7 bases. Germline CDR1 reads ENHRY; CDR2 reads SYGVKD. The CDR3 length is 15 residues. V was pared by 0 bases and J by 5 bases, with 7 bases of the junction left unmatched. CDR3 sequence: CAISESRGRVNEQYF. The CDR3 DNA follows: TGTGCCATCAGTGAGTCGAGGGGGCGCGTTAACGAGCAGTACTTC.

This clonotype occurred many times. The V call is TRBV24-1, the J call TRBJ2-5; 10 nucleotides match TRBD1. Germline V gene data show CDR1 as KGHDR and CDR2 as SFDVKD. The CDR3 is 15 amino acids. Losses at the gene ends were 4 bases for V and 5 bases for J; bases not matched to a gene: 6. The CDR3 sequence is CATSEAGTGDETQYF. The CDR3 nucleotides read TGTGCCACCAGTGAGGCCGGGACAGGGGACGAGACCCAGTACTTC.

Worth noting for this clonotype: The conserved final phenylalanine or tryptophan is absent from the CDR3, which likely points to a read error. Because the CDR3's place on the DNA is in doubt, the DNA is left out and the CDR3 is given as listed by TCRdb. V gene TRBV12-3 or TRBV12-4 combines with J gene TRBJ2-5; the D call in the table, TRBD2, was not verified against the DNA. The CDR3 comprises 14 residues, both ends counted. CDR3 loop: CASSFQGHEQYFGN.

By its share, this clonotype is medium-sized. The chain joins TRBV25-1 to TRBJ1-2; possible D gene TRBD1, 5 bases. V lost 5 bases and J lost 6, with 10 bases in between. CDR3 size: 12 residues. Per the germline V gene, CDR1 is MGHDK and CDR2 is SYGVNS. The CDR3 DNA follows: TGTGCCAGCAGTCTAGGGGCTAATGGCTACACCTTC. As protein: CASSLGANGYTF.

Only a few counts were recorded for this clonotype. Just one base apart from a much larger clone, this may be a read error. V gene TRBV6-1 combines with J gene TRBJ2-7; no reliable D call. Germline V gene data show CDR1 as MNHNS and CDR2 as SASEGT. V was pared by 0 bases and J by 9 bases, with 12 bases between. The CDR3 extends over 13 amino acids. DNA of the CDR3: TGTGCCAGCAGTGAAGCAGAGACGGTAACGCAGTACTTC. Translating gives CASSEAETVTQYF.

This clonotype was observed at least ten times. The V call is TRBV5-6, the J call TRBJ2-7; D is uncertain. This CDR3 has 11 residues. Germline CDR1 SGHDT, CDR2 YYEEEE. Trimming took off 1 base at V and 3 bases at J, with 2 bases between the two ends. The CDR3 loop reads CASSLRYEQYF. The DNA of the CDR3 is TGTGCCAGCAGCTTGCGCTACGAGCAGTACTTC.

This clonotype has ten or more counts. V and J are TRBV6-1 and TRBJ1-5; D unresolved. The CDR3 consists of 12 residues. Germline CDR1 reads MNHNS; CDR2 reads SASEGT. The V end was cut by 8 bases, the J end by 0 bases, with 5 bases between. This CDR3 is CASAYSNQPQHF. CDR3 bases: TGTGCCAGCGCGTATAGCAATCAGCCCCAGCATTTT.

This chain connects TRBV11-3 to TRBJ2-1, with TRBD1 identical over 7 bases. Trimming removed 5 bases from V and 8 bases from J; junction bases left unmatched: 3. CDR1 and CDR2 from the germline V gene are SGHNT and YENEEA. This CDR3 spans 12 amino acids. CDR3 DNA: TGTGCCAGCAGCCTCCAGGGGGATGAGCAGTTCTTC. Residues: CASSLQGDEQFF.

The chain combines TRBV11-2 with TRBJ2-3; the D is unclear. The DNA matches TRBJ2-1 better at its end, which makes the J call doubtful. There are 14 residues in the CDR3. Germline V CDR1 and CDR2: SGHAT, FQNNGV. The CDR3 spells CASSFLGKSNEQFF. The CDR3 bases are TGTGCCAGCAGCTTTCTAGGGAAGAGCAATGAGCAGTTCTTC.

As regards this clonotype: The final CDR3 position lacks the conserved phenylalanine or tryptophan, pointing to a likely read error. It is unclear where the CDR3 begins or ends on the DNA, so no DNA is shown, and the CDR3 is as TCRdb lists it. The CDR3 region is CATAGVSYNEQFFGA. V is TRBV10-3 and J is TRBJ2-6; TRBD2, as called in the table, went unchecked against the DNA. The CDR3 spans 15 residues, counting both ends. In germline, CDR1 is ENHRY, CDR2 SYGVKD.